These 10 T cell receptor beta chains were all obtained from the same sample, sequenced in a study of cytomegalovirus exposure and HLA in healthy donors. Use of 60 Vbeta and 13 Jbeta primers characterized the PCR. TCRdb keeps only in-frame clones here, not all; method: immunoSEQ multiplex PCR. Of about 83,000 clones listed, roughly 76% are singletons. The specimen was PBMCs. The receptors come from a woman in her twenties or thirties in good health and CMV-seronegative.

CDR3 protein: CASRPGQEGTSGASTDTQYF. The CDR3 nucleotides read TGCGCCAGCAGGCCCGGTCAAGAGGGGACTAGCGGGGCAAGCACAGATACGCAGTATTTT. J is TRBJ2-3 and V is TRBV10-1; 13 bases align to TRBD2. Per the germline V gene, CDR1 is WNHNN and CDR2 is SYGVQD (reference sequence). The CDR3 length is 20 residues. Trimming at V came to 6 bases and at J to 0 bases, leaving 15 bases not matched to a gene.

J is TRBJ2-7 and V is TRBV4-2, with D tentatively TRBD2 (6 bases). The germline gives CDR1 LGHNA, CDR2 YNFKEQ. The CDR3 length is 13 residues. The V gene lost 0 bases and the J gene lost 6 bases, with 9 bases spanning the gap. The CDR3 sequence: CASSQDTSSEQYF. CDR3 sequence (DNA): TGTGCCAGCAGCCAAGATACTAGCTCCGAGCAGTACTTC.

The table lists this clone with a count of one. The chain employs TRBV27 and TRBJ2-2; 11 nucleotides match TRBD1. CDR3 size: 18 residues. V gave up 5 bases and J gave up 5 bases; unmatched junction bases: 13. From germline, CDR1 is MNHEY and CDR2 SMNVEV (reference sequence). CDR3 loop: CASSPISLGTGGTGELFF. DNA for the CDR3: TGTGCCAGCAGTCCGATTTCACTCGGGACAGGGGGTACCGGGGAGCTGTTTTTT.

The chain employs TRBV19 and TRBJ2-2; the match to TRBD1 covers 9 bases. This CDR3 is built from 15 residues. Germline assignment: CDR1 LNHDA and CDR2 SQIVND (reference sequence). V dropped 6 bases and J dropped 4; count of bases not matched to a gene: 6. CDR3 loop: CASSDRQGGTGELFF. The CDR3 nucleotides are TGTGCCAGTAGCGACAGACAGGGGGGCACCGGGGAGCTGTTTTTT.

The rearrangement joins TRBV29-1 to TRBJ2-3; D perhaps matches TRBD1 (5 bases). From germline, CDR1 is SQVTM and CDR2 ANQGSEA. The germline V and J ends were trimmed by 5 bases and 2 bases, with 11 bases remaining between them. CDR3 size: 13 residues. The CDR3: CSVLRQNTDTQYF. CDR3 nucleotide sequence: TGCAGCGTTCTGAGACAGAACACAGATACGCAGTATTTT.

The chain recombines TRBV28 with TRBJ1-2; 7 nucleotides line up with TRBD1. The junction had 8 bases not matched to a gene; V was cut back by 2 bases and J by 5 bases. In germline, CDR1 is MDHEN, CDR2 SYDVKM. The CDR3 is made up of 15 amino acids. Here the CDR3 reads CASSLTGATGYGYTF. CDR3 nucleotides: TGTGCCAGCAGTTTAACAGGGGCCACCGGGTATGGCTACACCTTC.

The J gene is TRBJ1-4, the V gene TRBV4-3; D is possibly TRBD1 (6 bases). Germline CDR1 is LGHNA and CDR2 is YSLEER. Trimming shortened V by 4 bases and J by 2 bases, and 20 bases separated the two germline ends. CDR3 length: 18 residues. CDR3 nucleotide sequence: TGCGCCAGCAGCCTTGGCAGGGGTCAGGCTCTCACTAATGAAAAACTGTTTTTT. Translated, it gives CASSLGRGQALTNEKLFF.

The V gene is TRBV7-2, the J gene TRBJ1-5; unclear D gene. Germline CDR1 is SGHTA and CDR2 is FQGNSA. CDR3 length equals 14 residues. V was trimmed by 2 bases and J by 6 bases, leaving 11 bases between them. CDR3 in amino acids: CASSLWSGGQPQHF. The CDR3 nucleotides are TGTGCCAGCAGCTTATGGTCAGGTGGTCAGCCCCAGCATTTT.

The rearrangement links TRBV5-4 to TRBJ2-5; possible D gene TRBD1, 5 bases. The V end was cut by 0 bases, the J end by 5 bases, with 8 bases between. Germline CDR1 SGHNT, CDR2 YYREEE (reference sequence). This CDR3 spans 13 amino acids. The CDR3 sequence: CASSLGGQETQYF. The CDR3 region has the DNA TGTGCCAGCAGCTTGGGGGGCCAGGAGACCCAGTACTTC.

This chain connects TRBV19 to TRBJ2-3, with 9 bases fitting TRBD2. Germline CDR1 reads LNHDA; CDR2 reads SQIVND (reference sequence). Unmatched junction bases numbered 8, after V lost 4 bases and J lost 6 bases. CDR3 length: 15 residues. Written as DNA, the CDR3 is TGTGCCAGTAGTACCCTTAGGGCGGGAGGGGATACGCAGTATTTT. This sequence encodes CASSTLRAGGDTQYF. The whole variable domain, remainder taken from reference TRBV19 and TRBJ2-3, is DGGITQSPKYLFRKEGQNVTLSCEQNLNHDAMYWYRQDPGQGLRLIYYSQIVNDFQKGDIAEGYSVSREKKESFPLTVTSAQKNPTAFYLCASSTLRAGGDTQYFGPGTRLTVL.